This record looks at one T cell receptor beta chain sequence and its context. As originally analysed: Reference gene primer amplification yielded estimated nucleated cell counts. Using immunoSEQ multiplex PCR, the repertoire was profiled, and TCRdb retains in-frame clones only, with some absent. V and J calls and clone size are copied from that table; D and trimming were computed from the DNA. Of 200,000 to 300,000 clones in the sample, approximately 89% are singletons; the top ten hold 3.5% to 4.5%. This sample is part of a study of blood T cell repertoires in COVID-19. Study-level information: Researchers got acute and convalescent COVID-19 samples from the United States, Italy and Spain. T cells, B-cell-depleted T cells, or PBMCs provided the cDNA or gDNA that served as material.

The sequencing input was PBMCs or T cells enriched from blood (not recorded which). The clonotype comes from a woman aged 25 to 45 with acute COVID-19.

The DNA of the CDR3 is TGTGCCATCAGTTCTACAGGGGAAAGGGAGCAGTTCTTC. Translating it yields CAISSTGEREQFF. The chain is built from TRBV10-3 and TRBJ2-1; 7 bases are a match to TRBD1. J was trimmed by 10 bases and V by 5 bases; bases with no gene match: 8. The CDR3 is 13 amino acids. The germline V gene has CDR1 ENHRY and CDR2 SYGVKD.